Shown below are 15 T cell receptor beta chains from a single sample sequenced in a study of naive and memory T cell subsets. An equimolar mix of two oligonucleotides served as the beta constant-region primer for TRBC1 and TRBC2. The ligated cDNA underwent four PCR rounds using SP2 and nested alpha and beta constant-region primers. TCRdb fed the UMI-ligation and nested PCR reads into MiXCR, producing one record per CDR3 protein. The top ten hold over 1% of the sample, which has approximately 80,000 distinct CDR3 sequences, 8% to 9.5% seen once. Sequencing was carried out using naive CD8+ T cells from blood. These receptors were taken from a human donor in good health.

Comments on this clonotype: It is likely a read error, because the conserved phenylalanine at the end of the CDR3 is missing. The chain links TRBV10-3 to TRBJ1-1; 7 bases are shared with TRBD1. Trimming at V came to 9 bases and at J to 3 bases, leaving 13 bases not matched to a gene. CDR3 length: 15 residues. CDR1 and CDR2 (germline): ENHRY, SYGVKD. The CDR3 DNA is TGTGCCATAAATACCGCAGGGGGGGGTTACACTGAAGCTTTCCTT. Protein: CAINTAGGGYTEAFL.

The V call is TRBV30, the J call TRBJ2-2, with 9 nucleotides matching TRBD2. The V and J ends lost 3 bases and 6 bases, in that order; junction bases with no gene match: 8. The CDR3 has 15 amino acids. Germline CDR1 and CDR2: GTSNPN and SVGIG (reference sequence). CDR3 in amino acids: CAWSWTSEGSGELFF. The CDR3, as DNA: TGTGCCTGGAGCTGGACTAGCGAGGGATCCGGGGAGCTGTTTTTT.

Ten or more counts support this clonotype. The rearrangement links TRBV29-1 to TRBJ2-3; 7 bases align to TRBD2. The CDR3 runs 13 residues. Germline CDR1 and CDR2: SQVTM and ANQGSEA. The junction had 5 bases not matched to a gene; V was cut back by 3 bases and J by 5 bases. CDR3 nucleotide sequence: TGCAGCGTTGAGCGTCTAGCGGAAGATACGCAGTATTTT. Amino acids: CSVERLAEDTQYF.

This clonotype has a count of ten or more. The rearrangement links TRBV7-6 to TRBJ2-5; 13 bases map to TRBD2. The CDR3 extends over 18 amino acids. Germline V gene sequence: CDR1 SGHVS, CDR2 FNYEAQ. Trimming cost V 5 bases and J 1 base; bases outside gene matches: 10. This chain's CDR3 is CASSHGLAGVGAQETQYF. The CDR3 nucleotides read TGTGCCAGCAGCCACGGACTAGCGGGAGTAGGGGCCCAAGAGACCCAGTACTTC.

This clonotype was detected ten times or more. CDR3 nucleotide sequence: TGTGCCAGCAGTATGTCACAGAACTACAATGAGCAGTTCTTC. It is translated as CASSMSQNYNEQFF. The chain has TRBV28 and TRBJ2-1; D not certain. Germline V CDR1 and CDR2: MDHEN, SYDVKM. This CDR3 spans 14 amino acids. Trimming cost V 5 bases and J 3 bases, with 11 bases left between them. The variable domain in full, completed from reference TRBV28 and TRBJ2-1, reads DVKVTQSSRYLVKRTGEKVFLECVQDMDHENMFWYRQDPGLGLRLIYFSYDVKMKEKGDIPEGYSVSREKKERFSLILESASTNQTSMYLCASSMSQNYNEQFFGPGTRLTVL.

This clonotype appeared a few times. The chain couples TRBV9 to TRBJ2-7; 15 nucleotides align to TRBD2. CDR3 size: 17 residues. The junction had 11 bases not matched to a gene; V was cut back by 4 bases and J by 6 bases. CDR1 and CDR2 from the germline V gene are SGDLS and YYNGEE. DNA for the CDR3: TGTGCCAGCAGCCCCCGTTGGACTAGCGGGAGGGTGGTCGAGCAGTACTTC. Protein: CASSPRWTSGRVVEQYF.

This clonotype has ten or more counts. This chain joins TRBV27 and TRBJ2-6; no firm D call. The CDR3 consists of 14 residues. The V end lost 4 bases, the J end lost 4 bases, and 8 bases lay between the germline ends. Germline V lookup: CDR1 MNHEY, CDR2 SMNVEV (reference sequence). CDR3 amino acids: CASSWVAGANVLTF. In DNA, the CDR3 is TGTGCCAGCAGTTGGGTGGCCGGGGCCAACGTCCTGACTTTC. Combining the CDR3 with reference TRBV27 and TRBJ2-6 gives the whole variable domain EAQVTQNPRYLITVTGKKLTVTCSQNMNHEYMSWYRQDPGLGLRQIYYSMNVEVTDKGDVPEGYKVSRKEKRNFPLILESPSPNQTSLYFCASSWVAGANVLTFGAGSRLTVL.

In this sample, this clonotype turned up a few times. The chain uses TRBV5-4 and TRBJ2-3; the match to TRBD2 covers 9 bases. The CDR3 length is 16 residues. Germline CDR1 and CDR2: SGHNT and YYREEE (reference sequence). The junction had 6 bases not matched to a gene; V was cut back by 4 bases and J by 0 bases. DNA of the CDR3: TGTGCCAGCAGCACGGGACTAGCTGTGAGCACAGATACGCAGTATTTT. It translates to CASSTGLAVSTDTQYF.

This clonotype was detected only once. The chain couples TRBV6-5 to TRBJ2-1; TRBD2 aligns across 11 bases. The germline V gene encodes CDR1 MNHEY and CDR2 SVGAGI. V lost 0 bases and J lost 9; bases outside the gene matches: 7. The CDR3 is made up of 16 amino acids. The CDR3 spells CASSYSKLAGDFEQFF. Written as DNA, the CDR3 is TGTGCCAGCAGTTACTCGAAACTAGCGGGAGATTTTGAGCAGTTCTTC.

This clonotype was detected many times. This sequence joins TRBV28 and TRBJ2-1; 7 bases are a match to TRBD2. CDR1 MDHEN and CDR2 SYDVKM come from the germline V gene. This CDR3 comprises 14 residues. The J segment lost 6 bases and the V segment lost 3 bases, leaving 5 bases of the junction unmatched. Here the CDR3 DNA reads TGTGCCAGCAGTTTTCGACTAGCAGCCAATGAGCAGTTCTTC. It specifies CASSFRLAANEQFF.

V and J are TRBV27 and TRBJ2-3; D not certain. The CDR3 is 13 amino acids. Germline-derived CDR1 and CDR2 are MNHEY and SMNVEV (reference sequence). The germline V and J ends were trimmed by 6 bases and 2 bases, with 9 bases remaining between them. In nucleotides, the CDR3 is TGTGCCAGCAGCGGGTCCTACACAGATACGCAGTATTTT. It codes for CASSGSYTDTQYF.

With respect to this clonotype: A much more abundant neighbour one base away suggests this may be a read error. The CDR3 here is CTSYGSNTEAFF. CDR3 nucleotides: TGTACCAGCTATGGCTCAAACACTGAAGCTTTCTTT. The V gene is TRBV27, the J gene TRBJ1-1, with D hard to call. The CDR3 contains 12 residues. CDR1 MNHEY and CDR2 SMNVEV come from the germline V gene (reference sequence).

This chain's CDR3 is CASSVGDSGNTDTQYF. The CDR3 coding sequence is TGTGCCAGCAGCGTAGGAGATAGCGGGAACACAGATACGCAGTATTTT. This chain uses TRBV9 with TRBJ2-3; TRBD2 matches at 8 bases. Germline V gene lookup returns CDR1 SGDLS and CDR2 YYNGEE. V dropped 0 bases and J dropped 2; count of bases not matched to a gene: 5. The CDR3 contains 16 residues. Together with reference TRBV9 and TRBJ2-3, the CDR3 gives the full variable domain: DSGVTQTPKHLITATGQRVTLRCSPRSGDLSVYWYQQSLDQGLQFLIQYYNGEERAKGNILERFSAQQFPDLHSELNLSSLELGDSALYFCASSVGDSGNTDTQYFGPGTRLTVL.

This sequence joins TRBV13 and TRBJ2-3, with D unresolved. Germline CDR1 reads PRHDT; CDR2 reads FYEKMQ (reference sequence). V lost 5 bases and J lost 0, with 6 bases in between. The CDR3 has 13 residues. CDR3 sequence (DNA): TGTGCCAGCAGCCCCGTAAGCACAGATACGCAGTATTTT. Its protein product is CASSPVSTDTQYF.

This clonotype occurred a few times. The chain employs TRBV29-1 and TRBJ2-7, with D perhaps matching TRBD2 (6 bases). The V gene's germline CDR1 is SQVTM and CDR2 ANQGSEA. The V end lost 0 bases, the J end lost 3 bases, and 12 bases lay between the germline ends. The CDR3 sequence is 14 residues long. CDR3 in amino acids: CSVEDPRTNYEQYF. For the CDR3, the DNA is TGCAGCGTTGAAGATCCCAGGACTAACTACGAGCAGTACTTC.